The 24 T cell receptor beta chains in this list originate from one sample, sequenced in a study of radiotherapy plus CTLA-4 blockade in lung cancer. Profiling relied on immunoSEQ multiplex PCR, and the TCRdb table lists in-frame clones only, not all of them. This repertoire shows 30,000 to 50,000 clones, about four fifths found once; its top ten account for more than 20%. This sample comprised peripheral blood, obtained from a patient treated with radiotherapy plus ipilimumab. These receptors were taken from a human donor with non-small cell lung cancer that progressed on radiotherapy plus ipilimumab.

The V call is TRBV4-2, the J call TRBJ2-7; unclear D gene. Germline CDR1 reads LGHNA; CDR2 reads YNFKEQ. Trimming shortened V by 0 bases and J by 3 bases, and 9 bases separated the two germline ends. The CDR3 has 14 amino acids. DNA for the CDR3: TGTGCCAGCAGCCAAGAGCAGTACAACTACGAGCAGTACTTC. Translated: CASSQEQYNYEQYF.

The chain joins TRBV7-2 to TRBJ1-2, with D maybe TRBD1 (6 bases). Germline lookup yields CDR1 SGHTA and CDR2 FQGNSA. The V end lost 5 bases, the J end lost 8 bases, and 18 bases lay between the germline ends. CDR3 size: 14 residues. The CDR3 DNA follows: TGTGCCAGCAGCCCCTTTGGGCAGGGGCAGGGCTACACCTTC. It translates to CASSPFGQGQGYTF.

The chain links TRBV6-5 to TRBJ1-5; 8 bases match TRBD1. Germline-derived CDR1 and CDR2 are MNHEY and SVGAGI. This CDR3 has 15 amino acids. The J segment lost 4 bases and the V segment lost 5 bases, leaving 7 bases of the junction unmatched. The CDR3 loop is CASSATGVGNQPQHF. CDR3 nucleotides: TGTGCCAGCAGTGCGACAGGGGTTGGGAATCAGCCCCAGCATTTT.

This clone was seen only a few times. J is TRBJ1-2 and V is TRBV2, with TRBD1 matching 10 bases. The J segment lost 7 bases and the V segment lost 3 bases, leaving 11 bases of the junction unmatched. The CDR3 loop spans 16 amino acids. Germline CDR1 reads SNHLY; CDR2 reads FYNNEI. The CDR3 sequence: CASSDDWTGGFSGYTF. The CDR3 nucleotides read TGTGCCAGCAGTGATGATTGGACAGGGGGTTTCTCTGGCTACACCTTC.

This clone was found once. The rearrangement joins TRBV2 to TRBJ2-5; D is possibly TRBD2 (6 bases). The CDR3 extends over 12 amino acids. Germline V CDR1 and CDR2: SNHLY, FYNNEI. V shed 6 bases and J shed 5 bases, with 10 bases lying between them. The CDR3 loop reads CASRIGGETQYF. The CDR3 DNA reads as TGTGCCAGCAGGATTGGGGGGGAGACCCAGTACTTC. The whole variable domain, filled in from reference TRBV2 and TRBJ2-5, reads EPEVTQTPSHQVTQMGQEVILRCVPISNHLYFYWYRQILGQKVEFLVSFYNNEISEKSEIFDDQFSVERPDGSNFTLKIRSTKLEDSAMYFCASRIGGETQYFGPGTRLLVL.

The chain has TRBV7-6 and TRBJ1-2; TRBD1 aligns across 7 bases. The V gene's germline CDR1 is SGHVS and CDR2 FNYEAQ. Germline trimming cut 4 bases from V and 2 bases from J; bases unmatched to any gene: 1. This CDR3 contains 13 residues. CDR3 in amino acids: CASSSTGNYGYTF. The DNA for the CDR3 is TGTGCCAGCAGCTCGACAGGGAACTATGGCTACACCTTC.

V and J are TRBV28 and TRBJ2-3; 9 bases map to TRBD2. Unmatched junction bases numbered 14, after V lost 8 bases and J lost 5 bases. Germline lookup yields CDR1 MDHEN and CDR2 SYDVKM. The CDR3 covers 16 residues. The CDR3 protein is CASGGGAGGAGDTQYF. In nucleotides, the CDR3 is TGTGCCAGCGGCGGTGGGGCGGGGGGGGCAGGAGATACGCAGTATTTT.

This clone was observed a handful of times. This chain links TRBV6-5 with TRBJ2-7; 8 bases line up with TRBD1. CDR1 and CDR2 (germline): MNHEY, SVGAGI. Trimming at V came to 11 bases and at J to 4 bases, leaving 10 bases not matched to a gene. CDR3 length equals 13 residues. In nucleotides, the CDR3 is TGTGCCTCGGGGCAGGGGGCTGTTTACGAGCAGTACTTC. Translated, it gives CASGQGAVYEQYF.

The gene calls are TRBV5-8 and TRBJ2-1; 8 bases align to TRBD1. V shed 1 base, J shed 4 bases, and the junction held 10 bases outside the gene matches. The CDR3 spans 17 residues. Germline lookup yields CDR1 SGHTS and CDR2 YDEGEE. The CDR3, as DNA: TGTGCCAGCAGCTTGATGGGGGACAGGCTTTCATACAATGAGCAGTTCTTC. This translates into CASSLMGDRLSYNEQFF.

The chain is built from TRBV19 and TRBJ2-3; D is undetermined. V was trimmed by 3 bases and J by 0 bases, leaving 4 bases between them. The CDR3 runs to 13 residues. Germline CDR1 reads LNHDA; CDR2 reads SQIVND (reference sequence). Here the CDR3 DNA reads TGTGCCAGTAGTATCCAGAGCACAGATACGCAGTATTTT. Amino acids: CASSIQSTDTQYF.

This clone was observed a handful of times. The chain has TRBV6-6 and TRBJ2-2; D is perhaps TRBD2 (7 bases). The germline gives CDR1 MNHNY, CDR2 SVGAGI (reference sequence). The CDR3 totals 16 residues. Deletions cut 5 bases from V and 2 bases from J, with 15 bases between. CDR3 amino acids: CASSPSRGGNTGELFF. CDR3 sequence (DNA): TGTGCCAGCAGTCCGTCGCGCGGGGGCAACACCGGGGAGCTGTTTTTT.

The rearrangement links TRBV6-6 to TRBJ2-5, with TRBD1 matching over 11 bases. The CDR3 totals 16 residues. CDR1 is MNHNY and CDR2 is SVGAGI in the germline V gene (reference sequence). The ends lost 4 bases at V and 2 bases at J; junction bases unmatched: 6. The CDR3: CASSFGQGADQETQYF. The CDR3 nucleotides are TGTGCCAGCAGTTTCGGACAGGGGGCCGATCAAGAGACCCAGTACTTC.

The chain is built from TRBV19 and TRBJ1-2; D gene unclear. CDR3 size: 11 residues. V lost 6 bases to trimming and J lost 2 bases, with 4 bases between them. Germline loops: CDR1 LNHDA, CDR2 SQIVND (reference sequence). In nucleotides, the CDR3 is TGTGCCAGTAGCCCGAACTATGGCTACACCTTC. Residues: CASSPNYGYTF.

CDR3 DNA sequence: TGCGCCAGCAGCTCAGGGACAGGGGCGGGTGAGCAGTTCTTC. Amino acid sequence: CASSSGTGAGEQFF. The chain employs TRBV5-1 and TRBJ2-1; 10 bases are a match to TRBD1. The junction had 6 bases not matched to a gene; V was cut back by 3 bases and J by 9 bases. This CDR3 is 14 amino acids long. CDR1 is SGHRS, CDR2 YFSETQ, per germline.

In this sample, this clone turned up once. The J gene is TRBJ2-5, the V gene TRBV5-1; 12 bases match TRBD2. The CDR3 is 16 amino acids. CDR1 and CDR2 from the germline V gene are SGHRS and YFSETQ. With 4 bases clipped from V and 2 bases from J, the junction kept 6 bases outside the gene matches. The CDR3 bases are TGCGCCAGCAGCCTACGACTAGCGGGGGCTCAAGAGACCCAGTACTTC. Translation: CASSLRLAGAQETQYF.

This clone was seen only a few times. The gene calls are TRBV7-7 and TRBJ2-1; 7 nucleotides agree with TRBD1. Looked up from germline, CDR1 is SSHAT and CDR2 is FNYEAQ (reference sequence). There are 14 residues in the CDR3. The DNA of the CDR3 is TGTGCTATCAGGGGGACACCCGCCATCAATGAGCAGTTCTTC. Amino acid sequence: CAIRGTPAINEQFF. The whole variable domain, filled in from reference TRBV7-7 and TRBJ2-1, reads GAGVSQSPRYKVTKRGQDVTLRCDPISSHATLYWYQQALGQGPEFLTYFNYEAQPDKSGLPSDRFSAERPEGSISTLTIQRTEQRDSAMYRCAIRGTPAINEQFFGPGTRLTVL.

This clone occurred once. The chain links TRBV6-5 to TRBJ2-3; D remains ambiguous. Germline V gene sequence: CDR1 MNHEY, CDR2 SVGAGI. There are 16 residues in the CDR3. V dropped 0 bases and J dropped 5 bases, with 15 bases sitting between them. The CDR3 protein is CASSYSAPAPGDTQYF. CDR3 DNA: TGTGCCAGCAGTTACTCGGCTCCGGCGCCGGGAGATACGCAGTATTTT.

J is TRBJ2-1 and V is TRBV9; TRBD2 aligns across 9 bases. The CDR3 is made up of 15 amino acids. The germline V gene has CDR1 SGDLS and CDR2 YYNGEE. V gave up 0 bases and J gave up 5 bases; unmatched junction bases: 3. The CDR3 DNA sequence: TGTGCCAGCAGCGTAGGAGTAGCGGGAGACAATGAGCAGTTCTTC. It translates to CASSVGVAGDNEQFF.

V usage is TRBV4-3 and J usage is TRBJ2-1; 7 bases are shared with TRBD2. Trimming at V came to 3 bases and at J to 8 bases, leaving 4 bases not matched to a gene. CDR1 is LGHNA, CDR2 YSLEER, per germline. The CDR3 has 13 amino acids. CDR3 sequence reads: CASSQETSHEQFF. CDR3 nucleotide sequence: TGCGCCAGCAGCCAGGAGACTAGCCATGAGCAGTTCTTC.

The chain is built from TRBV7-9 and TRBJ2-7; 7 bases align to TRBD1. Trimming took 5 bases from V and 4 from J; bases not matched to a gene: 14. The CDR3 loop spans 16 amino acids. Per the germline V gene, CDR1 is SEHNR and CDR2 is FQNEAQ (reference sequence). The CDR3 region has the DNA TGTGCCAGCAGCCCGATAGGACAGGTTCTAGCTTACGAGCAGTACTTC. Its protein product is CASSPIGQVLAYEQYF.

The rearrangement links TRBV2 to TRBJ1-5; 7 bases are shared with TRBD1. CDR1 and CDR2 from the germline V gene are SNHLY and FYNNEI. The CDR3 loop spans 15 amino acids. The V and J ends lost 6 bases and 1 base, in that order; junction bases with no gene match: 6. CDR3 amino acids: CASRGQLGSNQPQHF. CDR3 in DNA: TGTGCCAGCAGGGGACAGCTGGGGAGCAATCAGCCCCAGCATTTT.

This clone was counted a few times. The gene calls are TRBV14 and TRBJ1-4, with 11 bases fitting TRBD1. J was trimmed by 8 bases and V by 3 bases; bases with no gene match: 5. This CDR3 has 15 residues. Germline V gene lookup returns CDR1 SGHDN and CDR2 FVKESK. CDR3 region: CASSHPGTGGEKLFF. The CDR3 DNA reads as TGTGCCAGCAGCCACCCCGGGACAGGGGGGGAAAAACTGTTTTTT.

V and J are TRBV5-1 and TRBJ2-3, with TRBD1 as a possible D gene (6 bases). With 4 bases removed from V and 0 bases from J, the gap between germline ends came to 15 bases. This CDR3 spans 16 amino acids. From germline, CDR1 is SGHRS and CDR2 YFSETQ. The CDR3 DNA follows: TGCGCCAGCAGCACCCCCACTGGGGGCAGCACAGATACGCAGTATTTT. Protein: CASSTPTGGSTDTQYF. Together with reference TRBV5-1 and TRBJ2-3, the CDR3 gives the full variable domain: KAGVTQTPRYLIKTRGQQVTLSCSPISGHRSVSWYQQTPGQGLQFLFEYFSETQRNKGNFPGRFSGRQFSNSRSEMNVSTLELGDSALYLCASSTPTGGSTDTQYFGPGTRLTVL.

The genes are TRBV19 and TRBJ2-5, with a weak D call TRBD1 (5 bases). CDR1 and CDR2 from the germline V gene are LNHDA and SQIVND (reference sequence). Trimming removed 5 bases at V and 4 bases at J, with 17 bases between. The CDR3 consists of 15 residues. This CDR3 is CASSGEGRGGETQYF. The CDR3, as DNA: TGTGCCAGTAGTGGCGAAGGTAGGGGCGGAGAGACCCAGTACTTC.